The 27 T cell receptor beta chains below were found in one sample sequenced in a study of vaccination effects on CD4 cells after COVID-19. The antigens for these receptors are not known. This table comes from immunoSEQ multiplex PCR, and its TCRdb copy is limited to in-frame clones, with some not included. The sample lists 35,000 to 40,000 clones; 70% to 85% were seen once. ViraFEST expansion of antigen-specific CD4+ T cells with viral peptide pools preceded sequencing. The authors isolated CD4+ T cells after roughly eleven days of culture. All study participants received two doses of BNT162b2 or mRNA-1273 vaccine. This specimen consisted of CD4+ T cells from PBMCs cultured with HCoV-NL63 spike peptides, obtained after COVID-19 vaccination. Receptor source: a human donor who received a COVID-19 vaccine. Some clones in this sample may be carry-over from other donors' samples.

This clone appeared once. The CDR3 sequence: CASSPDNKDAGYGYTF. DNA for the CDR3: TGTGCCAGCAGCCCGGACAACAAGGACGCGGGCTATGGCTACACCTTC. The chain carries TRBV14 and TRBJ1-2, with D perhaps matching TRBD1 (5 bases). Germline loops: CDR1 SGHDN, CDR2 FVKESK. V was shortened by 4 bases and J by 4 bases, with 19 bases between the two germline ends. The CDR3 sequence is 16 residues long.

The V call is TRBV11-2, the J call TRBJ2-7; either TRBD1 or TRBD2 may fit D (5 bases each). The CDR3 runs to 13 residues. Germline loops: CDR1 SGHAT, CDR2 FQNNGV. With 2 bases removed from V and 6 bases from J, the gap between germline ends came to 11 bases. CDR3 residues: CASSLYRTGEQYF. DNA for the CDR3: TGTGCCAGCAGCTTATACAGGACTGGCGAGCAGTACTTC. Variable domain in full (rest from reference TRBV11-2 and TRBJ2-7): EAGVAQSPRYKIIEKRQSVAFWCNPISGHATLYWYQQILGQGPKLLIQFQNNGVVDDSQLPKDRFSAERLKGVDSTLKIQPAKLEDSAVYLCASSLYRTGEQYFGPGTRLTVT.

This chain joins TRBV5-1 and TRBJ2-2, with TRBD2 as a possible D gene (5 bases). The CDR3 has 14 residues. The V and J ends lost 0 bases and 4 bases respectively, with 7 bases between them. The germline V gene encodes CDR1 SGHRS and CDR2 YFSETQ. CDR3: CASSLVGGTGELFF. Here the CDR3 DNA reads TGCGCCAGCAGCTTGGTAGGAGGCACCGGGGAGCTGTTTTTT. The whole variable domain, filled in from reference TRBV5-1 and TRBJ2-2, reads KAGVTQTPRYLIKTRGQQVTLSCSPISGHRSVSWYQQTPGQGLQFLFEYFSETQRNKGNFPGRFSGRQFSNSRSEMNVSTLELGDSALYLCASSLVGGTGELFFGEGSRLTVL.

About this clone itself: The sample holds other DNA sequences that translate to the same CDR3. This sequence joins TRBV28 and TRBJ1-2; D is unresolved. The CDR3 is made up of 15 amino acids. V was clipped by 8 bases and J by 2 bases, with 18 bases between them. Germline V gives CDR1 MDHEN, CDR2 SYDVKM. The CDR3 reads CASLGRSLLNYGYTF. CDR3 bases: TGTGCCAGCCTCGGCCGGAGCCTTCTCAACTATGGCTACACCTTC.

The V and J genes are TRBV5-4 and TRBJ1-2; tentatively, D is TRBD1 (5 bases). Germline V gene lookup returns CDR1 SGHNT and CDR2 YYREEE (reference sequence). V was cut by 1 base and J by 7 bases, with 23 bases left in between. This CDR3 region has 17 residues. For the CDR3, the DNA is TGTGCCAGCAGCTTGATTGTAGGTGCAGGGTCGGGGGGTGGCTACACCTTC. Amino acid sequence: CASSLIVGAGSGGGYTF.

The V gene is TRBV6-2 or TRBV6-3, the J gene TRBJ2-3; the D gene is possibly TRBD2 (5 bases). Germline-derived CDR1 and CDR2 are MNHEY and SVGEGT. This CDR3 has 12 residues. V was pared by 5 bases and J by 6 bases, with 9 bases between. Here the CDR3 reads CASSTSLDTQYF. The CDR3 DNA follows: TGTGCCAGCAGTACTAGTTTGGATACGCAGTATTTT.

This chain uses TRBV7-3 with TRBJ2-3; TRBD2 matches 13 bases. After removal of 6 bases from V and 3 bases from J, the junction contained 6 bases not matched to a gene. Per the germline V gene, CDR1 is SGHTA and CDR2 is FQGTGA. The CDR3 runs 16 residues. DNA of the CDR3: TGTGCCAGCAGTTCGGGGACTAGCGGGAAGACAGATACGCAGTATTTT. Translated, it gives CASSSGTSGKTDTQYF.

The chain is built from TRBV6-5 and TRBJ1-2; 7 bases map to TRBD1. The CDR3 runs 15 residues. CDR1 is MNHEY, CDR2 SVGAGI, per germline. J gave up 8 bases and V 6 bases, and 15 bases lay outside the gene matches. DNA for the CDR3: TGTGCCAGCAGGCTCCCGCTGGGGCAGGGGGAGGGCTACACCTTC. It specifies CASRLPLGQGEGYTF.

This clone appeared a single time. The rearrangement links TRBV18 to TRBJ2-2, with D tentatively TRBD1 (5 bases). Germline CDR1 reads KGHSH; CDR2 reads LQKENI. CDR3 length equals 15 residues. V was clipped by 0 bases and J by 6 bases, with 11 bases between them. Here the CDR3 reads CASSPPQGIPGELFF. CDR3 DNA: TGTGCCAGCTCACCACCGCAGGGTATACCCGGGGAGCTGTTTTTT. Supplemented by reference TRBV18 and TRBJ2-2, the full variable domain reads NAGVMQNPRHLVRRRGQEARLRCSPMKGHSHVYWYRQLPEEGLKFMVYLQKENIIDESGMPKERFSAEFPKEGPSILRIQQVVRGDSAAYFCASSPPQGIPGELFFGEGSRLTVL.

The rearrangement uses TRBV7-8 and TRBJ1-5; no clear D gene. In germline, CDR1 is SGHVS, CDR2 FQNEAQ. Trimming took off 2 bases at V and 2 bases at J, with 10 bases between the two ends. This CDR3 spans 15 amino acids. The CDR3 DNA sequence: TGTGCCAGCAGCTTATCTGAGCGGGGCAATCAGCCCCAGCATTTT. This encodes CASSLSERGNQPQHF.

The V and J genes are TRBV11-2 and TRBJ2-7; 7 bases fit TRBD2. Germline CDR1 SGHAT, CDR2 FQNNGV. V was clipped by 1 base and J by 6 bases; unmatched bases: 3. The CDR3 runs 13 residues. The CDR3 here is CASSLGGGREQYV. The CDR3 nucleotides are TGTGCCAGCAGCTTAGGGGGAGGGCGCGAGCAGTACGTC.

CDR3 bases: TGTGCCAGCAGTGGGGGTTATCAGCCCCAGCATTTT. This encodes CASSGGYQPQHF. This sequence joins TRBV12-3 or TRBV12-4 and TRBJ1-5; D possibly corresponds to TRBD1 (5 bases). Trimming took 5 bases from V and 5 from J, leaving 7 bases between them. This CDR3 region has 12 residues.

The CDR3: CASSLDHGNQPQHF. The CDR3, as DNA: TGTGCCAGCAGCTTAGACCACGGCAATCAGCCCCAGCATTTT. The chain couples TRBV7-2 to TRBJ1-5; D gene uncertain. CDR3 length equals 14 residues. Germline V gene lookup returns CDR1 SGHTA and CDR2 FQGNSA. V dropped 1 base and J dropped 2 bases, with 6 bases sitting between them.

The chain carries TRBV5-1 and TRBJ2-7; the match to TRBD1 covers 12 bases. The trim removed 4 bases at V and 0 bases at J, leaving 5 bases unmatched. Germline V gene sequence: CDR1 SGHRS, CDR2 YFSETQ. The CDR3 runs to 16 residues. The CDR3 region is CASSRGTGGTSYEQYV. CDR3 bases: TGCGCCAGCAGCAGAGGGACAGGGGGCACCTCCTACGAGCAGTACGTC.

This clone has only a few counts. V gene TRBV7-8 combines with J gene TRBJ1-4; D is perhaps TRBD1 (6 bases). CDR1 is SGHVS and CDR2 is FQNEAQ in the germline V gene. This CDR3 comprises 15 residues. Trimming pared 4 bases from V and 2 bases from J, leaving 11 bases between. This chain's CDR3 is CASSSWGLTNEKLFF. The CDR3 DNA is TGTGCCAGCAGCTCATGGGGGCTTACTAATGAAAAACTGTTTTTT.

The V and J genes are TRBV18 and TRBJ2-5; 7 nucleotides agree with TRBD1. The CDR3 runs 14 residues. Germline CDR1 is KGHSH and CDR2 is LQKENI. J gave up 0 bases and V 4 bases, and 2 bases lay outside the gene matches. CDR3 protein: CASSLQGYQETQYF. In nucleotides, the CDR3 is TGTGCCAGCTCACTACAGGGGTACCAAGAGACCCAGTACTTC.

For the CDR3, the DNA is TGTGCCAGCCGGGCCACCTCCAGCTCCTACGAGCAGTACGTC. Translated: CASRATSSSYEQYV. This chain connects TRBV6-5 to TRBJ2-7; no clear D gene. This CDR3 has 14 residues. The V end was cut by 8 bases, the J end by 0 bases, with 14 bases between. Per germline, CDR1 MNHEY and CDR2 SVGAGI.

This sequence joins TRBV7-2 and TRBJ2-2; 7 nucleotides agree with TRBD2. The CDR3 totals 15 residues. The ends lost 5 bases at V and 4 bases at J; junction bases unmatched: 7. The germline CDR1 and CDR2 sequences are SGHTA and FQGNSA. CDR3 bases: TGTGCCAGCAGCGAAACCGGGACTATCACCGGGGAGCTGTTTTTT. Protein sequence: CASSETGTITGELFF. Drawing the rest from reference TRBV7-2 and TRBJ2-2, the complete variable domain is GAGVSQSPSNKVTEKGKDVELRCDPISGHTALYWYRQSLGQGLEFLIYFQGNSAPDKSGLPSDRFSAERTGGSVSTLTIQRTQQEDSAVYLCASSETGTITGELFFGEGSRLTVL.

This rearrangement joins TRBV2 to TRBJ2-7; TRBD2 matches at 15 bases. The CDR3 sequence is 14 residues long. Unmatched junction bases numbered 1, after V lost 4 bases and J lost 6 bases. Germline V gene sequence: CDR1 SNHLY, CDR2 FYNNEI. The DNA for the CDR3 is TGTGCCAGCAGTGGGACTAGCGGGGGGGGCGAGCAGTACGTC. It codes for CASSGTSGGGEQYV.

This clone occurred once. This chain connects TRBV9 to TRBJ2-1; 11 bases are shared with TRBD2. Germline loops: CDR1 SGDLS, CDR2 YYNGEE. The J segment lost 4 bases and the V segment lost 4 bases, leaving 4 bases of the junction unmatched. The CDR3 has 15 residues. The chain's CDR3 is CASSLLAGVYNEQFF. As DNA, the CDR3 is TGTGCCAGCAGCTTACTAGCGGGGGTATACAATGAGCAGTTCTTC.

The V gene is TRBV5-1, the J gene TRBJ1-4; the D gene is possibly TRBD1 (5 bases). The CDR3 is made up of 14 amino acids. CDR1 and CDR2 from the germline V gene are SGHRS and YFSETQ. Trimming pared 4 bases from V and 0 bases from J, leaving 7 bases between. The CDR3, as DNA: TGCGCCAGCAGCCTGACAGCAACTAATGAAAAACTGTTTTTT. Protein: CASSLTATNEKLFF.

The chain combines TRBV5-5 with TRBJ2-5; D may be TRBD1 (7 bases). This CDR3 region has 16 residues. Germline V lookup: CDR1 SGHKS, CDR2 YYEKEE (reference sequence). V shed 0 bases and J shed 4 bases, with 16 bases lying between them. CDR3 bases: TGTGCCAGCAGCTTGGAACGACGGCAGGGGGGAGAGACCCAGTACTTC. Its translation: CASSLERRQGGETQYF.

The chain combines TRBV7-8 with TRBJ1-5; the D gene is possibly TRBD1 (6 bases). V dropped 5 bases and J dropped 7 bases, with 27 bases sitting between them. The CDR3 covers 18 residues. The germline CDR1 and CDR2 sequences are SGHVS and FQNEAQ. CDR3 DNA sequence: TGTGCCAGCAGCCCTCCAGTTTCTGTACAGGGTATCGACCAGCCCCAGCATTTT. Its protein is CASSPPVSVQGIDQPQHF.

The V call is TRBV7-3, the J call TRBJ2-5; tentatively, D is TRBD1 or TRBD2 (5 bases each). The CDR3 contains 13 residues. Germline CDR1 SGHTA, CDR2 FQGTGA. V was cut by 0 bases and J by 5 bases, with 7 bases left in between. The CDR3: CASSLTREETQYF. The CDR3, as DNA: TGTGCCAGCAGCTTAACCAGGGAGGAGACCCAGTACTTC.

The CDR3 bases are TGTGCCAGCAGTCCCTTCACAGGGGCGAATTCACCCCTCCACTTT. Translated, it gives CASSPFTGANSPLHF. This chain joins TRBV6-4 and TRBJ1-6, with 7 bases identical to TRBD1. The V and J ends lost 5 bases and 7 bases, in that order; junction bases with no gene match: 8. The CDR3 is 15 amino acids. Looked up from germline, CDR1 is MRHNA and CDR2 is SNTAGT.

The V call is TRBV3-1 (or the pseudogene TRBV3-2), the J call TRBJ1-5, with 9 nucleotides matching TRBD1. CDR3 length equals 14 residues. Germline loops: CDR1 LGHDT, CDR2 YNNKEL (reference sequence). V lost 4 bases and J lost 5; bases outside the gene matches: 3. CDR3 region: CASSLRTGDQPQHF. CDR3 in DNA: TGTGCCAGCAGCCTGAGGACAGGGGATCAGCCCCAGCATTTT.

This sequence joins TRBV5-6 and TRBJ2-7; 9 positions match TRBD1. This CDR3 comprises 13 residues. Germline V gene data show CDR1 as SGHDT and CDR2 as YYEEEE. V shed 5 bases and J 7 bases; nucleotides not matched to a gene: 7. The CDR3 DNA reads TGTGCCAGCAGGAAACAGGGGGCGGGGGAGCAGTACGTC. Its protein product is CASRKQGAGEQYV.